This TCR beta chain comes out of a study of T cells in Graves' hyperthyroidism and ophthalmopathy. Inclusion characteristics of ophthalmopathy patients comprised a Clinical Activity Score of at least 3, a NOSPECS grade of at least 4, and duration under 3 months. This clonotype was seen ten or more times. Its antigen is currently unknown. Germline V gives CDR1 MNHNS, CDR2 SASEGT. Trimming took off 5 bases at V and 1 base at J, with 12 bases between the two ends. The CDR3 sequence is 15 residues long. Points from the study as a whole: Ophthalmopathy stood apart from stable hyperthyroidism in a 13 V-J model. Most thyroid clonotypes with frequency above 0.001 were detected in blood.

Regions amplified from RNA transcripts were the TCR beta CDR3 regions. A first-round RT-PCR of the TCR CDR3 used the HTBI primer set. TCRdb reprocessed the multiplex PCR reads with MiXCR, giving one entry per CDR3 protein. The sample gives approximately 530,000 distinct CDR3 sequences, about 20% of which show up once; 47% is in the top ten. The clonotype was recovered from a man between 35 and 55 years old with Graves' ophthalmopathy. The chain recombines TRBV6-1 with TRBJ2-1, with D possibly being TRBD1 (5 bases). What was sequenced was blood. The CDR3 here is CASSSGQGSYNEQFF. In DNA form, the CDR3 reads TGTGCCAGCAGTTCCGGGCAGGGATCCTACAATGAGCAGTTCTTC.